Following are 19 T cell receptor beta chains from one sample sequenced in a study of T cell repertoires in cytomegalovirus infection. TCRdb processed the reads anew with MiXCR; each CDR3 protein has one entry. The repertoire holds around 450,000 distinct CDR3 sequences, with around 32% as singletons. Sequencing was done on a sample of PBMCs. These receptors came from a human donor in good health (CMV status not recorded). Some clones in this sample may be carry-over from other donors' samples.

The CDR3 region is CASSLSSWLGAFF. The CDR3 bases are TGTGCCAGCAGCTTAAGTTCGTGGCTTGGGGCTTTCTTT. This rearrangement joins TRBV7-6 to TRBJ1-1, with unresolved D. The CDR3 spans 13 residues. With 2 bases removed from V and 11 bases from J, the gap between germline ends came to 15 bases. The germline V gene has CDR1 SGHVS and CDR2 FNYEAQ.

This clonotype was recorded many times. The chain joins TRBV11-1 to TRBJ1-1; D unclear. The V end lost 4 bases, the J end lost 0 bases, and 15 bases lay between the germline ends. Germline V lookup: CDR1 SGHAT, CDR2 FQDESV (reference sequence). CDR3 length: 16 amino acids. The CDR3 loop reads CASSWGGRRVNTEAFF. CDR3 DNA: TGTGCCAGCAGCTGGGGTGGCAGGCGCGTGAACACTGAAGCTTTCTTT.

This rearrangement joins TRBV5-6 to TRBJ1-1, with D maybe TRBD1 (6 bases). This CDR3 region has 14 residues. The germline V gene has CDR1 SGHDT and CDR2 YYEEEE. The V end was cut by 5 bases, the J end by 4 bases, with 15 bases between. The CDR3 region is CASRHQGIPTEAFF. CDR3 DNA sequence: TGTGCCAGCAGACATCAGGGGATTCCCACTGAAGCTTTCTTT.

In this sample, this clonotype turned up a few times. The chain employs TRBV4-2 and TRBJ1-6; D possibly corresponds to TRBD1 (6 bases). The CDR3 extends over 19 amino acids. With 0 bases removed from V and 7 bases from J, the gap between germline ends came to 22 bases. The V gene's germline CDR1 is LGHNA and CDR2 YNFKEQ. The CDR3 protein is CASSQDPGGVTGRNSPLHF. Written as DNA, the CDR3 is TGTGCCAGCAGCCAAGATCCCGGAGGGGTGACAGGACGAAATTCACCCCTCCACTTT.

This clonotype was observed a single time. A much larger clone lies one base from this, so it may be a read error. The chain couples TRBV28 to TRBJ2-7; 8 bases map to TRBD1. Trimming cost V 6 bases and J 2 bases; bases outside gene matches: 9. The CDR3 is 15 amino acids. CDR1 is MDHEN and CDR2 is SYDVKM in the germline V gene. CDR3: CASSNRGVSTYEQYF. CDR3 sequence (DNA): TGTGCCAGCAGCAACAGGGGGGTATCAACCTACGAGCAGTACTTC.

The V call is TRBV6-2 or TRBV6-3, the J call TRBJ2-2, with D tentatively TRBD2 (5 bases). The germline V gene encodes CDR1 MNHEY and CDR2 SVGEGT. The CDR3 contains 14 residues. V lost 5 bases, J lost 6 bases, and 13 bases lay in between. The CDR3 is CASSAGLFAGELFF. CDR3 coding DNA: TGTGCCAGCAGTGCCGGACTGTTCGCCGGGGAGCTGTTTTTT.

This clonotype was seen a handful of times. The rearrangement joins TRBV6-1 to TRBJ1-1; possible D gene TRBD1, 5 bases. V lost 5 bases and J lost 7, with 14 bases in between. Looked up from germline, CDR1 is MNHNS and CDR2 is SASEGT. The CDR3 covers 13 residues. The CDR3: CASSYTVQGEAFF. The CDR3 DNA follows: TGTGCCAGCAGTTACACTGTTCAGGGTGAAGCTTTCTTT.

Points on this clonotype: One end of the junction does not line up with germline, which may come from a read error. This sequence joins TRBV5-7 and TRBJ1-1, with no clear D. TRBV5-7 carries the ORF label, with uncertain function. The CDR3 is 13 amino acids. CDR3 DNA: TGTGTCAGCAGCTTGGTCTTAGACACTGAAGCTTTCTTT. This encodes CVSSLVLDTEAFF.

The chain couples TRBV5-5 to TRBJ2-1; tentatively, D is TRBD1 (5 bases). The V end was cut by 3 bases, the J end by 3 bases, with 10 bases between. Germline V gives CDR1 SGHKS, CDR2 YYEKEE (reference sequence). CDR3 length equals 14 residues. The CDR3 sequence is CASSSWTLYNEQFF. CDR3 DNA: TGTGCCAGCAGCTCCTGGACACTCTACAATGAGCAGTTCTTC.

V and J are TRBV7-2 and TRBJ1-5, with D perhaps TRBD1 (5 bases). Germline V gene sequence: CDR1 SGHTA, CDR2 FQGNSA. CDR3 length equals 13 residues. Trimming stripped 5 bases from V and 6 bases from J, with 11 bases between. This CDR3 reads CASSLSGAQPQHF. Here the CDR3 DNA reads TGTGCCAGCAGCCTAAGTGGGGCTCAGCCCCAGCATTTT.

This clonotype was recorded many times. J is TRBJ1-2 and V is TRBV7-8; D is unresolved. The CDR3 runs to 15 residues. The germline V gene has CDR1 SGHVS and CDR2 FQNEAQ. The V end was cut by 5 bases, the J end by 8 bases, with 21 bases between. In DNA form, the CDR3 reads TGTGCCAGCAGCCGGATAGCGGGCCCCGCTAAGGGCTACACCTTC. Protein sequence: CASSRIAGPAKGYTF. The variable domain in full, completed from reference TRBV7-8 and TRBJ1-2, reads GAGVSQSPRYKVAKRGQDVALRCDPISGHVSLFWYQQALGQGPEFLTYFQNEAQLDKSGLPSDRFFAERPEGSVSTLKIQRTQQEDSAVYLCASSRIAGPAKGYTFGSGTRLTVV.

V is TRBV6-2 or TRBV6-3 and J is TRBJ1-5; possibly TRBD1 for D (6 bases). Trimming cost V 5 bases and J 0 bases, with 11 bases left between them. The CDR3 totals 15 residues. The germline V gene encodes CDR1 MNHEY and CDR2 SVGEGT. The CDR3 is CASSPQGSSNQPQHF. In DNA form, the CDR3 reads TGTGCCAGCAGTCCGCAGGGGTCTAGCAATCAGCCCCAGCATTTT.

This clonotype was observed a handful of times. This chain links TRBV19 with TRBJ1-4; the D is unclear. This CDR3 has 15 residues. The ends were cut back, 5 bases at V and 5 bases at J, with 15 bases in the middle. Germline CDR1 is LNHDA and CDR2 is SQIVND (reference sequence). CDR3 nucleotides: TGTGCCAGTAGTCAAGGGCCGGACCCCAATGAAAAACTGTTTTTT. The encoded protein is CASSQGPDPNEKLFF.

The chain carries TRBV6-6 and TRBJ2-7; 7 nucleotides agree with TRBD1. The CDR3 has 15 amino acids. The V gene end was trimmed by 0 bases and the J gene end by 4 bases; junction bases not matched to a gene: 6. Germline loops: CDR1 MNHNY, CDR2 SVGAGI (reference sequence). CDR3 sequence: CASSYSGPGGYEQYF. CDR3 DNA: TGTGCCAGCAGTTACTCCGGTCCAGGGGGATACGAGCAGTACTTC.

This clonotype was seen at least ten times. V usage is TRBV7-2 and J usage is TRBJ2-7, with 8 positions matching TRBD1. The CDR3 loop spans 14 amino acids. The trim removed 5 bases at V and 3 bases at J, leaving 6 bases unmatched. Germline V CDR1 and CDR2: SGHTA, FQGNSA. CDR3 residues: CASSRQGINYEQYF. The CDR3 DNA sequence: TGTGCCAGCAGCCGACAGGGGATAAACTACGAGCAGTACTTC.

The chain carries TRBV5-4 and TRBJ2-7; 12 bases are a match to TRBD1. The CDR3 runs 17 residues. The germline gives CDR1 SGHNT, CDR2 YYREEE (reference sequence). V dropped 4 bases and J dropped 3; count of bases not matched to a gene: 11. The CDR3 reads CASSPGTGGLLGYEQYF. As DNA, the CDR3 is TGTGCCAGCAGCCCCGGGACAGGGGGCCTATTAGGCTACGAGCAGTACTTC.

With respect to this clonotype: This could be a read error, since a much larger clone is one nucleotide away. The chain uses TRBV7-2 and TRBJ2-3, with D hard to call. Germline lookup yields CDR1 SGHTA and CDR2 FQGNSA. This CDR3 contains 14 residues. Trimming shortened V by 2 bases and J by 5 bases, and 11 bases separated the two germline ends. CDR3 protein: CASSLSVGGDTQYF. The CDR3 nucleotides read TGTGCCAGCAGCTTAAGTGTGGGTGGAGATACGCAGTATTTT.

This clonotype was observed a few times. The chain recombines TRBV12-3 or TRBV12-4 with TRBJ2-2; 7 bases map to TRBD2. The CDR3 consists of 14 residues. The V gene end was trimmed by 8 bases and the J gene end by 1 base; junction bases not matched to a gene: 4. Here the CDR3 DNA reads TGTGCCAGCGGGGGGGGAGGGAACACCGGGGAGCTGTTTTTT. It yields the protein CASGGGGNTGELFF.

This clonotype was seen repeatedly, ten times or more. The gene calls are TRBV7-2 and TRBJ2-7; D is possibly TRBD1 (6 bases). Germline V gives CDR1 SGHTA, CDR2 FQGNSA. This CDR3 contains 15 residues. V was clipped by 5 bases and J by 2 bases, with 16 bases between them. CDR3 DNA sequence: TGTGCCAGCAGCCCCCGTGGACAGCTTCCCTACGAGCAGTACTTC. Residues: CASSPRGQLPYEQYF.